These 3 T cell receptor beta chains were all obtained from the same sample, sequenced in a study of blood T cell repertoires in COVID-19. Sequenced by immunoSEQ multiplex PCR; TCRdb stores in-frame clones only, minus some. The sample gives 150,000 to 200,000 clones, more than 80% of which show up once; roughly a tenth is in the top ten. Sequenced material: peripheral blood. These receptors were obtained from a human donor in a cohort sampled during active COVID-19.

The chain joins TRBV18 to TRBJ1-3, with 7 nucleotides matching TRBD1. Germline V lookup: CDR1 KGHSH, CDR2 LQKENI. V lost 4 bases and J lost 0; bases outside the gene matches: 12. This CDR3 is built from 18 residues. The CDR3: CASSRQGTENYSGNTIYF. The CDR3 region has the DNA TGTGCCAGCTCACGACAGGGCACGGAGAACTACTCTGGAAACACCATATATTTT.

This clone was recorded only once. The DNA for the CDR3 is TGCGCCAGCAGCCAAGATAGAGGCGGGGTTGGCGGCTACACCTTC. Protein sequence: CASSQDRGGVGGYTF. V is TRBV4-3 and J is TRBJ1-2; D not certain. V lost 0 bases, J lost 8 bases, and 16 bases lay in between. Looked up from germline, CDR1 is LGHNA and CDR2 is YSLEER. This CDR3 is built from 15 residues.

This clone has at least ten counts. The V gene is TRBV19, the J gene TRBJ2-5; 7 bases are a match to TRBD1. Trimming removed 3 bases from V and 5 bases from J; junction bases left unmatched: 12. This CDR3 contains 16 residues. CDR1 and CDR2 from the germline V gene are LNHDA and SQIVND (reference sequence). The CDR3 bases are TGTGCCAGTAGTATTGAGGCGCAGGGGGTTCGGGAGACCCAGTACTTC. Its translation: CASSIEAQGVRETQYF.